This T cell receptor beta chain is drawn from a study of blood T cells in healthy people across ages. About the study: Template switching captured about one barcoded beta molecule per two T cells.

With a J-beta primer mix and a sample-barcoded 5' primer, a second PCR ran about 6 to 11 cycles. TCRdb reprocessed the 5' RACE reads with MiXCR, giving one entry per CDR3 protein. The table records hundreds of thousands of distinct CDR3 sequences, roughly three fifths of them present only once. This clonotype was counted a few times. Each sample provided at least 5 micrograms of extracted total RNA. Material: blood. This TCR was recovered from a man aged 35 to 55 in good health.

The CDR3 region has the DNA TGTGCCAGCAGCGTAGGGGGTATTACAGATACGCAGTATTTT. Protein sequence: CASSVGGITDTQYF. The V call is TRBV7-9, the J call TRBJ2-3, with D perhaps TRBD1 (6 bases). The CDR3 is made up of 14 amino acids. The V end was cut by 5 bases, the J end by 3 bases, with 12 bases between. Germline V CDR1 and CDR2: SEHNR, FQNEAQ (reference sequence).